This TCR beta chain was sequenced during a study of cytomegalovirus exposure and HLA in healthy donors. General study points: Later, an analysis found that common viral pathogens appeared to be linked with several of the most significant clusters.

This clone was observed a few times. Its antigen is as yet unknown. Germline V gives CDR1 GTSNPN, CDR2 SVGIG (reference sequence). After removal of 1 base from V and 13 bases from J, the junction contained 10 bases not matched to a gene. CDR3 size: 14 residues. A multiplex PCR was run with 60 Vbeta primers and 13 Jbeta primers. Libraries were prepared by immunoSEQ multiplex PCR; TCRdb keeps only in-frame clonotypes and omits some of them. The table records some 170,000 clones, more than 60% of them present only once. Material: PBMCs. The sequence was collected from a human donor in good health. The chain uses TRBV30 and TRBJ1-6; 7 positions agree with TRBD1. The chain's CDR3 is CAWSAGTAGRPLHF. The CDR3 nucleotides read TGTGCCTGGAGTGCGGGGACAGCCGGTCGGCCCCTCCACTTT.